This TCR beta chain was found in a study of beta chain features in type 1 diabetes. Findings and caveats of the study: For Type 1 diabetes patients, all four CD4+ subsets carried TCRB CDR3s that were moderately but significantly shorter.

V lost 0 bases and J 4 bases, leaving 5 bases between the germline ends. The CDR3 has 13 amino acids. Germline CDR1 SGHDT, CDR2 YYEEEE. The whole isolated RNA underwent reverse transcription, so sequencing captured expressed TCRB transcripts. Only in-frame clones appear in the TCRdb table, and some are missing; sequencing was by immunoSEQ multiplex PCR. The sample includes almost 350,000 clones, roughly a tenth of them seen just once. As regards this clone: Its antigen is not identified.

This sequence joins TRBV5-6 and TRBJ2-4; unclear D gene. This clonotype was obtained from a man younger than 40 with type 1 diabetes. The sequencing input was central memory CD4+ T cells from blood. As DNA, the CDR3 is TGTGCCAGCAGCTTGGGGCTGAAAAACATTCAGTACTTC. Translating it yields CASSLGLKNIQYF.